The sample holds a few counts of the clone carrying this T cell receptor beta chain. This record belongs to a study of T cells after yellow fever vaccination. Germline CDR1 MNHNY, CDR2 SVGAGI (reference sequence). CDR3 length equals 12 residues. Trimming pared 6 bases from V and 4 bases from J, leaving 9 bases between. TCRdb analysed the 5' RACE reads with MiXCR anew, one entry per CDR3 protein. In the table there are about 350,000 distinct CDR3 sequences, around 8.1% of which are singletons. This TCR came from a man between 18 and 35 years old who received the YFV17D yellow fever vaccine. The sequencing here drew on PBMCs, taken 35 to 50 days after the first yellow fever vaccination. The chain recombines TRBV6-6 with TRBJ1-2, with D uncertain. The CDR3 is CASSPPGYGYTF. CDR3 nucleotides: TGTGCCAGCAGCCCACCAGGCTATGGCTACACCTTC.